This is a list of T cell receptor beta chains from one sample in a study of cytomegalovirus exposure and HLA in healthy donors. The repertoire was sequenced with immunoSEQ multiplex PCR; TCRdb's copy has only in-frame clones and lacks some. This sample has about 150,000 clones, with 82% found just once. Sequenced material: PBMCs. All receptors derive from a woman in her forties or fifties in good health and CMV-seropositive. CDR3s include the opening cysteine and the closing phenylalanine or tryptophan. The D gene is left open where the match is weak. Clone sizes are given selectively: once, few, many, or a class where the clone is expanded.

CDR3 DNA	CDR3 protein	V gene	J gene	clone size	D gene
TGTGCCAGCAGACAGTCTGATAATTCACCCCTCCACTTT	CASRQSDNSPLHF	TRBV6-5	TRBJ1-6	.	.
TGTGCAAGGGGGGGGGAAGATACGCAGTATTTT	CARGGEDTQYF	TRBV12-2	TRBJ2-3	.	.
TGTGCCAGCAGCTTAGAGGGGTCCACAGATACGCAGTATTTT	CASSLEGSTDTQYF	TRBV7-2	TRBJ2-3	.	.
TGTGCCAGCAGCCTCCTGGGACAGGGGGCTGATGGCTACACCTTC	CASSLLGQGADGYTF	TRBV7-8	TRBJ1-2	.	TRBD1
TGCGCCAGCAGCCTTGACGGTCGGGGGACCGGGGAGCTGTTTTTT	CASSLDGRGTGELFF	TRBV5-1	TRBJ2-2	.	.
TGTGCCAGCAGTGAAGGGGAGTCCCCCAGGCTGAGTGGAAAACTGTTTTTT	CASSEGESPRLSGKLFF	TRBV6-1	TRBJ1-4	.	.
TGTGCCAGCAAGACGGGACAGTCCTCCTATGGCTACACCTTC	CASKTGQSSYGYTF	TRBV6-6	TRBJ1-2	few	TRBD1
TGCGCCAGCAGCTTGGGGGCACCTTACTACGAGCAGTACTTC	CASSLGAPYYEQYF	TRBV5-1	TRBJ2-7	.	.
TGCAGCGTTGAAACGCGGGGGCGGAATGAGCAGTTCTTC	CSVETRGRNEQFF	TRBV29-1	TRBJ2-1	.	.
TGTGCCAGCAGTTCTTCCTCCTATGAGCAGTACTTC	CASSSSSYEQYF	TRBV6-6	TRBJ2-7	.	.
TGTGCCAGCAGCGTCCTAGATTTTGGGACTGAAGCTTTCTTT	CASSVLDFGTEAFF	TRBV9	TRBJ1-1	.	.
TGTGCCAGCAGCACCACCGGGACAGGGAACGAGCAGTACTTC	CASSTTGTGNEQYF	TRBV7-2	TRBJ2-7	.	TRBD1
TGTGCCAGCAGTCCCGGGACAGGGTCTGCTGGCTACACCTTC	CASSPGTGSAGYTF	TRBV28	TRBJ1-2	few	TRBD1
TGTGCCAGCAGCCCGGGGACAAGCTACAATGAGCAGTTCTTC	CASSPGTSYNEQFF	TRBV7-2	TRBJ2-1	.	.
TGTGCCAGCTCAGGACAGGGACTAAATGAAAAACTGTTTTTT	CASSGQGLNEKLFF	TRBV7-9	TRBJ1-4	.	TRBD1
TGTGCCAGCGGCACGACAGTCTCTATCGGGGGTTCACCCCTCCACTTT	CASGTTVSIGGSPLHF	TRBV7-2	TRBJ1-6	.	.
TGTGCCAGCAGTCAAACAGGAGTTGGTGGCTACACCTTC	CASSQTGVGGYTF	TRBV9	TRBJ1-2	.	.
TGCAGCGTCGCGACAGTCTTGAACACTGAAGCTTTCTTT	CSVATVLNTEAFF	TRBV29-1	TRBJ1-1	.	.
TGTGCCGTTGACAGGGGGAAGAACACTGAAGCTTTCTTT	CAVDRGKNTEAFF	TRBV30	TRBJ1-1	.	TRBD1
TGTGCCAGCAGCTTAGGGACAGGAGAAGCTTTCTTT	CASSLGTGEAFF	TRBV7-9	TRBJ1-1	.	TRBD1
TGTGCCAGCAGCTTAAGTGGGGGGGGCTTTCCCCGCACAGATACGCAGTATTTT	CASSLSGGGFPRTDTQYF	TRBV5-4	TRBJ2-3	.	.
TGTGCCAGCAGCTTCCCCGGTGGGGCACACGAGCAGTACTTC	CASSFPGGAHEQYF	TRBV5-8	TRBJ2-7	.	.
TGCGCCAGCAGCCAAGAGATCGGGATTCAGAACACCGGGGAGCTGTTTTTT	CASSQEIGIQNTGELFF	TRBV4-3	TRBJ2-2	.	.
TGCGCCAGCAGCGAGAGCGGGGAGCTGTTTTTT	CASSESGELFF	TRBV5-1	TRBJ2-2	.	.